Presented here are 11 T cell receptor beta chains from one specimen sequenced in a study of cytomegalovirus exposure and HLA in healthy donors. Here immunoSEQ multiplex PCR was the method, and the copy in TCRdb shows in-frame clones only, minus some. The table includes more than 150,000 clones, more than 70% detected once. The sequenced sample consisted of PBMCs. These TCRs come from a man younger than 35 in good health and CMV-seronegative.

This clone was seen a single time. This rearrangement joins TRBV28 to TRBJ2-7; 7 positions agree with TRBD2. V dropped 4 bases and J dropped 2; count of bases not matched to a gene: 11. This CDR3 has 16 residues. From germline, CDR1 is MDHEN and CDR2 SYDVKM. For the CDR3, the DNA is TGTGCCAGCAGTTCCGTGGAGCGGGACCACCCCTACGAGCAGTACGTC. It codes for CASSSVERDHPYEQYV.

CDR3: CASSFSLPTGLGASYEQYF. CDR3 DNA sequence: TGTGCCAGCAGCTTCAGCCTCCCAACAGGGCTAGGCGCGTCCTACGAGCAGTACTTC. The chain uses TRBV11-2 and TRBJ2-7, with D tentatively TRBD1 (6 bases). Trimming left V 3 bases short and J 1 base short, with 25 bases between. This CDR3 is built from 19 residues. From germline, CDR1 is SGHAT and CDR2 FQNNGV. The variable domain in full, with the rest retrieved from reference TRBV11-2 and TRBJ2-7, is EAGVAQSPRYKIIEKRQSVAFWCNPISGHATLYWYQQILGQGPKLLIQFQNNGVVDDSQLPKDRFSAERLKGVDSTLKIQPAKLEDSAVYLCASSFSLPTGLGASYEQYFGPGTRLTVT.

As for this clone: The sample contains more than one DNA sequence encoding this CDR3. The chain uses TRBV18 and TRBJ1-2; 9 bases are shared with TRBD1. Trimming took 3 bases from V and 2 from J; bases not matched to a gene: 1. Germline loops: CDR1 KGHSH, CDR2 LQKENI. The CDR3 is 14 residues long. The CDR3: CASSPGTGNYGYTF. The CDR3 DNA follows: TGTGCCAGCTCACCGGGGACAGGGAACTATGGCTACACCTTC.

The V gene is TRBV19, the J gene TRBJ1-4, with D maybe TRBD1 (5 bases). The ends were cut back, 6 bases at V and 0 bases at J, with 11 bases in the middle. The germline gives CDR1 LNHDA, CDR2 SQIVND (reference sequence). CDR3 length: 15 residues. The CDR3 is CASSPRQSTNEKLFF. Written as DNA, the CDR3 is TGTGCCAGTAGCCCCAGACAGTCAACTAATGAAAAACTGTTTTTT.

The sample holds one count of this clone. The CDR3 sequence is CASSSQGSFYGVDV. CDR3 bases: TGTGCCAGCAGCTCACAGGGGTCTTTCTACGGGGTGGACGTC. The chain joins TRBV7-8 to TRBJ2-7; 7 positions match TRBD1. The CDR3 sequence is 14 residues long. Germline V gives CDR1 SGHVS, CDR2 FQNEAQ.

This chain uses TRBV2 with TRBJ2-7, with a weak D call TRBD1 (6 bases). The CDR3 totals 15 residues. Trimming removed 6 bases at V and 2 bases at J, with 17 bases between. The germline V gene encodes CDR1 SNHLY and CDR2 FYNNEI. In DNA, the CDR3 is TGTGCCAGCAGCAACAGGGTTAAGATACCCTACGAGCAGTACTTC. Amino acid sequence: CASSNRVKIPYEQYF.

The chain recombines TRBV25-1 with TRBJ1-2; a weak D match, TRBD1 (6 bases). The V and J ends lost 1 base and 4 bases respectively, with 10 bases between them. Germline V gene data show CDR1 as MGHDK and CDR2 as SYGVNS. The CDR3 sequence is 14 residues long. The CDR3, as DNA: TGTGCCAGCAGTGAATTGGGGGCGGGCTATGGCTACACCTTC. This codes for CASSELGAGYGYTF.

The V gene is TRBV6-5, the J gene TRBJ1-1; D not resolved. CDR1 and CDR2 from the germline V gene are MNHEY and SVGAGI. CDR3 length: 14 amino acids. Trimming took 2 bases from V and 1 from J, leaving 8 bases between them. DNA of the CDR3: TGTGCCAGCAGTTACGGGCCGGCGAACACTGAAGCTTTCTTT. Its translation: CASSYGPANTEAFF.

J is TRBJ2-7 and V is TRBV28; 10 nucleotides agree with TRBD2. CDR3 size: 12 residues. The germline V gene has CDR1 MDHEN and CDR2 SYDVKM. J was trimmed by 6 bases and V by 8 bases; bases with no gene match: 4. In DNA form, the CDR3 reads TGTGCCAGCGGGCTAGCGGGAGTCGAGCAGTACTTC. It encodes CASGLAGVEQYF. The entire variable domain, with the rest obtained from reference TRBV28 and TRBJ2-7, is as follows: DVKVTQSSRYLVKRTGEKVFLECVQDMDHENMFWYRQDPGLGLRLIYFSYDVKMKEKGDIPEGYSVSREKKERFSLILESASTNQTSMYLCASGLAGVEQYFGPGTRLTVT.

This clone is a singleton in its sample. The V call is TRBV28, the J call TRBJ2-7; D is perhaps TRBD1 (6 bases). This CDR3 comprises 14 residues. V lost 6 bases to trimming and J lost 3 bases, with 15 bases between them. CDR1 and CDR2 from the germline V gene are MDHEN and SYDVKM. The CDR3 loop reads CASRQNQGFYEQYF. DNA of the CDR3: TGTGCCAGCAGACAAAATCAGGGGTTCTACGAGCAGTACTTC.

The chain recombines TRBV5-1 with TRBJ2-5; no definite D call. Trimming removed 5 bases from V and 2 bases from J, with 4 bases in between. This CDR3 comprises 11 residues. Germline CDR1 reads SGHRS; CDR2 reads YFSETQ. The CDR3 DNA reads TGCGCCAGCAGGCGGCAAGAGACCCAGTACTTC. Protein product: CASRRQETQYF.